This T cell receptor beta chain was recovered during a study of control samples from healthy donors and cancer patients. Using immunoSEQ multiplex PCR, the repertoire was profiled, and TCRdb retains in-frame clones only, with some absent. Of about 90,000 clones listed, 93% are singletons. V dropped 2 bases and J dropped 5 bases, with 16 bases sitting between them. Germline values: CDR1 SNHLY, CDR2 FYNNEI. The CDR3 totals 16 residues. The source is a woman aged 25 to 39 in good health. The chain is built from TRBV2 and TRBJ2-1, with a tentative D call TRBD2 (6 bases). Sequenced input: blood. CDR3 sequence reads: CASSETAGIGDNEQFF. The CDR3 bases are TGTGCCAGCAGTGAAACGGCGGGGATTGGGGACAATGAGCAGTTCTTC.